This T cell receptor beta chain was sequenced in a study of blood T cell repertoires in COVID-19. Study summary: T cells, B-cell-depleted T cells, or PBMCs provided the cDNA or gDNA that served as material.

Germline CDR1 and CDR2: GTSNPN and SVGIG (reference sequence). The CDR3 has 14 amino acids. The V gene lost 3 bases and the J gene lost 3 bases, with 9 bases spanning the gap. Authors' processing steps: It was from reference gene primer amplification that nucleated cell counts were estimated. Profiling relied on immunoSEQ multiplex PCR, and the TCRdb table lists in-frame clones only, not all of them. The DNA gave D and trimming, while V, J and clone size come from that table. The table shows more than 110,000 clones, with around 84% occurring only once. The chain is built from TRBV30 and TRBJ2-6, with a possible D match to TRBD2 (5 bases). Sequences were obtained from peripheral blood. The source is a human donor in a cohort sampled during active COVID-19. The CDR3 spells CAWSDGDGANVLTF. CDR3 DNA: TGTGCCTGGAGCGACGGGGATGGGGCCAACGTCCTGACTTTC.